Presented here are 32 T cell receptor beta chains from one specimen sequenced in a study of early T cells in non-severe SARS-CoV-2 infection. MiXCR, applied by TCRdb to the 5' RACE reads, yields one record per CDR3 protein. Of about 23,000 distinct CDR3 sequences detected, 5.3% appear once; the ten largest clones hold about 10%. The specimen sequenced was whole blood. These receptors were taken from an adult who was a healthcare worker with PCR-confirmed SARS-CoV-2 infection or an uninfected control (not recorded which).

The chain combines TRBV28 with TRBJ2-1; 8 nucleotides line up with TRBD2. From germline, CDR1 is MDHEN and CDR2 SYDVKM. The CDR3 covers 16 residues. J lost 2 bases, V lost 1 base, and 4 bases had no gene match. The CDR3 region has the DNA TGTGCCAGCAGTTTATTAAGCGGGAGACCCTACAATGAGCAGTTCTTC. Protein sequence: CASSLLSGRPYNEQFF.

The chain is built from TRBV4-3 and TRBJ2-4; 10 bases match TRBD2. CDR1 is LGHNA, CDR2 YSLEER, per germline. The CDR3 has 16 residues. The V segment lost 2 bases and the J segment 7 bases; nucleotides outside the gene matches: 8. The CDR3 here is CASSQSPSGSNNIQYF. The CDR3 DNA sequence: TGCGCCAGCAGCCAATCGCCTAGCGGGAGTAACAACATTCAGTACTTC.

There are many counts of this clonotype. The rearrangement links TRBV20-1 to TRBJ2-2; 8 bases fit TRBD2. V trimming: 3 bases; J trimming: 5 bases; junction bases outside the gene matches: 5. Germline CDR1 DFQATT, CDR2 SNEGSKA (reference sequence). CDR3 length: 14 residues. CDR3 region: CSARSGSSTGELFF. The DNA of the CDR3 is TGCAGTGCTAGGAGCGGGAGCTCGACCGGGGAGCTGTTTTTT.

Many counts were recorded for this clonotype. The chain combines TRBV6-1 with TRBJ2-1; 7 nucleotides line up with TRBD2. The CDR3 is 15 residues long. Per germline, CDR1 MNHNS and CDR2 SASEGT. After removal of 4 bases from V and 3 bases from J, the junction contained 6 bases not matched to a gene. This CDR3 reads CASSVGLDYYNEQFF. The CDR3 region has the DNA TGTGCCAGCAGTGTAGGACTAGATTACTACAATGAGCAGTTCTTC.

J is TRBJ1-2 and V is TRBV20-1, with a tentative D call TRBD1 (5 bases). The V end was cut by 6 bases, the J end by 6 bases, with 17 bases between. The CDR3 spans 13 residues. Germline assignment: CDR1 DFQATT and CDR2 SNEGSKA (reference sequence). CDR3 in amino acids: CSAVPGPTHGYTF. The DNA for the CDR3 is TGCAGTGCCGTTCCGGGGCCAACGCATGGCTACACCTTC.

The rearrangement joins TRBV12-3 or TRBV12-4 to TRBJ1-5; tentative D call: TRBD1 (6 bases). This CDR3 region has 14 residues. V was cut by 0 bases and J by 7 bases, with 10 bases left in between. The CDR3 is CASSLARDIQPQHF. The CDR3 DNA sequence: TGTGCCAGCAGTTTAGCAAGGGACATACAGCCCCAGCATTTT.

On this clonotype: A read error may be the cause here, since a much bigger clone is one base away. V and J are TRBV20-1 and TRBJ2-5; D ambiguous. The CDR3 consists of 11 residues. The V end was cut by 8 bases, the J end by 3 bases, with 10 bases between. Germline V CDR1 and CDR2: DFQATT, SNEGSKA (reference sequence). CDR3 in amino acids: CSTKRKETQYF. DNA of the CDR3: TGCAGTACAAAACGTAAAGAGACCCAGTACTTC.

This clonotype was counted only a few times. The rearrangement links TRBV29-1 to TRBJ2-5; D might be TRBD1 (6 bases). V lost 1 base, J lost 2 bases, and 20 bases lay in between. In germline, CDR1 is SQVTM, CDR2 ANQGSEA. This CDR3 region has 17 residues. The DNA for the CDR3 is TGCAGCGTTGAAGGGGCGGAAGCTGGGGGCGGACAAGAGACCCAGTACTTC. It yields the protein CSVEGAEAGGGQETQYF.

This clonotype has ten or more counts. In nucleotides, the CDR3 is TGTGCCAGCAGCCAATACTCGGGGACAGGACGCGGCTACACCTTC. This encodes CASSQYSGTGRGYTF. The V gene is TRBV3-1, the J gene TRBJ1-2, with 8 nucleotides matching TRBD1. After removal of 2 bases from V and 8 bases from J, the junction contained 10 bases not matched to a gene. The CDR3 is made up of 15 amino acids. Germline V lookup: CDR1 LGHDT, CDR2 YNNKEL (reference sequence).

There are many counts of this clonotype. V gene TRBV12-5 combines with J gene TRBJ1-1, with D hard to call. The CDR3 is made up of 11 amino acids. The V and J ends lost 5 bases and 11 bases respectively, with 12 bases between them. In germline, CDR1 is LGHNT, CDR2 FRNRAP. The CDR3 nucleotides read TGTGCTAGTGGTCCAGACGTATTTGCTTTCTTT. Translating gives CASGPDVFAFF.

This clonotype was recorded at least ten times. The V and J genes are TRBV12-3 or TRBV12-4 and TRBJ1-6; D is possibly TRBD1 (6 bases). This CDR3 spans 14 amino acids. V was clipped by 3 bases and J by 7 bases, with 10 bases between them. The CDR3 sequence is CASSFRTANSPLHF. The CDR3, as DNA: TGTGCCAGCAGTTTCCGGACAGCAAATTCACCCCTCCACTTT.

This clonotype was observed many times. The chain joins TRBV30 to TRBJ1-2; D gene ambiguous. Germline CDR1 and CDR2: GTSNPN and SVGIG (reference sequence). Trimming cost V 2 bases and J 6 bases, with 7 bases left between them. The CDR3 consists of 11 residues. The CDR3 nucleotides read TGTGCCTGGAGTCTGGGAGATGGCTACACCTTC. This encodes CAWSLGDGYTF.

Only a few counts were recorded for this clonotype. The chain has TRBV7-2 and TRBJ2-7; 8 nucleotides match TRBD2. CDR1 is SGHTA and CDR2 is FQGNSA in the germline V gene. The CDR3 runs to 15 residues. V lost 2 bases and J lost 4; bases outside the gene matches: 7. CDR3 in amino acids: CASSLNSGIGYEQYF. The CDR3 bases are TGTGCCAGCAGCTTAAATAGCGGGATCGGGTACGAGCAGTACTTC.

This clonotype was counted at least ten times. The V call is TRBV29-1, the J call TRBJ1-2; no clear D. V lost 6 bases to trimming and J lost 1 base, with 6 bases between them. Germline V lookup: CDR1 SQVTM, CDR2 ANQGSEA. The CDR3 spans 11 residues. The CDR3, as DNA: TGCAGCGTCGTCCTTAACTATGGCTACACCTTC. As protein: CSVVLNYGYTF. Filled out from reference TRBV29-1 and TRBJ1-2, the complete variable domain reads SAVISQKPSRDICQRGTSLTIQCQVDSQVTMMFWYRQQPGQSLTLIATANQGSEATYESGFVIDKFPISRPNLTFSTLTVSNMSPEDSSIYLCSVVLNYGYTFGSGTRLTVV.

This clonotype has at least ten counts. In DNA form, the CDR3 reads TGTGCCAGCAGTCCGGGGGGGGACTATGGCTACACCTTC. It encodes CASSPGGDYGYTF. This chain joins TRBV28 and TRBJ1-2; D might be TRBD1 (5 bases). The CDR3 runs to 13 residues. Germline V gene data show CDR1 as MDHEN and CDR2 as SYDVKM. Trimming shortened V by 5 bases and J by 3 bases, and 10 bases separated the two germline ends.

This clonotype was counted at least ten times. This chain joins TRBV29-1 and TRBJ2-3, with 7 bases matching TRBD2. Germline V CDR1 and CDR2: SQVTM, ANQGSEA. Unmatched junction bases numbered 6, after V lost 3 bases and J lost 0 bases. The CDR3 runs 15 residues. CDR3 nucleotides: TGCAGCGTTGAGCCTAGCGGATCTAGCACAGATACGCAGTATTTT. Translation: CSVEPSGSSTDTQYF.

This clonotype showed up many times. The J gene is TRBJ2-3, the V gene TRBV14; weak D call: TRBD2 (5 bases). CDR1 and CDR2 from the germline V gene are SGHDN and FVKESK. The ends were cut back, 0 bases at V and 2 bases at J, with 6 bases in the middle. The CDR3 is 14 residues long. CDR3 loop: CASSQEGVTDTQYF. The CDR3 region has the DNA TGTGCCAGCAGCCAAGAGGGAGTCACAGATACGCAGTATTTT.

This clonotype occurred many times. V and J are TRBV7-3 and TRBJ2-7; no definite D call. V was trimmed by 5 bases and J by 3 bases, leaving 14 bases between them. This CDR3 has 14 amino acids. Germline V gives CDR1 SGHTA, CDR2 FQGTGA. CDR3 DNA: TGTGCCAGCAGCCCCAGGTCCTCAATCTACGAGCAGTACGTC. It is translated as CASSPRSSIYEQYV.

This clonotype is labeled medium-sized. This chain connects TRBV29-1 to TRBJ2-6; D not resolved. Trimming removed 6 bases at V and 0 bases at J, with 6 bases between. Germline V gene lookup returns CDR1 SQVTM and CDR2 ANQGSEA. CDR3 size: 13 residues. The CDR3 DNA is TGCAGCGTAGTTAGCTCTGGGGCCAACGTCCTGACTTTC. Encoded protein: CSVVSSGANVLTF.

There are many counts of this clonotype. This sequence joins TRBV6-2 or TRBV6-3 and TRBJ2-3; tentative D call: TRBD2 (5 bases). The V and J ends lost 2 bases and 4 bases respectively, with 10 bases between them. This CDR3 is built from 14 residues. CDR1 MNHEY and CDR2 SVGEGT come from the germline V gene. The chain's CDR3 is CASSYGSQADTQYF. CDR3 DNA: TGTGCCAGCAGTTACGGGAGTCAGGCAGATACGCAGTATTTT.

There are many counts of this clonotype. The V gene is TRBV20-1, the J gene TRBJ1-2; D gene uncertain. CDR3 length: 12 residues. Looked up from germline, CDR1 is DFQATT and CDR2 is SNEGSKA (reference sequence). V lost 1 base to trimming and J lost 7 bases, with 10 bases between them. Here the CDR3 DNA reads TGCAGTGCTAGAGTAGGAGGGTCTGGCTACACCTTC. Translation gives CSARVGGSGYTF.

The table lists this clonotype with many counts. The genes are TRBV11-3 and TRBJ2-1; a weak D match, TRBD1 (6 bases). V dropped 5 bases and J dropped 13 bases, with 15 bases sitting between them. There are 12 residues in the CDR3. CDR1 is SGHNT, CDR2 YENEEA, per germline. The CDR3 region is CASSTPPGTQFF. In DNA, the CDR3 is TGTGCCAGCAGCACCCCCCCCGGGACACAGTTCTTC.

By share of the sample, this clonotype is medium-sized (0.01 to 0.1%). This rearrangement joins TRBV18 to TRBJ2-7; 9 bases map to TRBD1. The ends lost 2 bases at V and 3 bases at J; junction bases unmatched: 8. CDR1 KGHSH and CDR2 LQKENI come from the germline V gene. The CDR3 covers 16 residues. CDR3 nucleotides: TGTGCCAGCTCACCAGCCGGGACAGGGACTCTCTACGAGCAGTACTTC. As protein: CASSPAGTGTLYEQYF.

The table lists this clonotype with a few counts. The conserved closing phenylalanine or tryptophan is absent in this CDR3, likely reflecting a read error. V usage is TRBV30 and J usage is TRBJ2-1, with D possibly matching TRBD2 (6 bases). From germline, CDR1 is GTSNPN and CDR2 SVGIG (reference sequence). Trimming removed 3 bases at V and 10 bases at J, with 13 bases between. This CDR3 contains 12 residues. CDR3 bases: TGTGCCTGGAGCCCGCCGGAGGGCGAGCAGTTCTCC. It codes for CAWSPPEGEQFS.

This clonotype rates as medium-sized. The chain links TRBV29-1 to TRBJ1-2; maybe TRBD1 (5 bases). Between the trimmed V and J ends, which lost 4 bases and 4 bases, there was a span of 19 bases. This CDR3 is built from 15 residues. The germline V gene encodes CDR1 SQVTM and CDR2 ANQGSEA. CDR3 sequence reads: CSVVFNVDRSYGYTF. For the CDR3, the DNA is TGCAGCGTTGTCTTTAATGTAGACAGAAGCTATGGCTACACCTTC.

As concerns this clonotype: A much larger clone differs from this one at a single base, so this may be a read error. The V call is TRBV7-9, the J call TRBJ2-7, with TRBD2 matching 8 bases. V shed 10 bases, J shed 6 bases, and the junction held 14 bases outside the gene matches. The CDR3 consists of 14 residues. Looked up from germline, CDR1 is SEHNR and CDR2 is FQNEAQ (reference sequence). The CDR3 region is CANRSDVAGGEQYV. The CDR3 DNA reads as TGTGCCAACAGATCCGACGTGGCGGGAGGCGAGCAGTACGTC.

This clonotype appeared a few times. V gene TRBV30 combines with J gene TRBJ2-5; 7 bases fit TRBD2. The germline V gene encodes CDR1 GTSNPN and CDR2 SVGIG (reference sequence). V was pared by 4 bases and J by 0 bases, with 2 bases of the junction left unmatched. This CDR3 is built from 13 residues. CDR3 DNA: TGTGCCTGGATGCGGGGGAACCAAGAGACCCAGTACTTC. Encoded protein: CAWMRGNQETQYF.

This clonotype has a count of ten or more. The chain links TRBV7-3 to TRBJ2-3; D perhaps matches TRBD1 (8 bases). The CDR3 runs to 15 residues. Germline-derived CDR1 and CDR2 are SGHTA and FQGTGA. V lost 5 bases, J lost 1 base, and 13 bases lay in between. The CDR3 loop reads CASSRAGQGTDTQYF. Here the CDR3 DNA reads TGTGCCAGCAGCAGAGCGGGACAGGGCACAGATACGCAGTATTTT.

In its sample, this clonotype was seen many times. The gene calls are TRBV5-8 and TRBJ2-5, with TRBD2 identical over 8 bases. The CDR3 covers 14 residues. Germline V lookup: CDR1 SGHTS, CDR2 YDEGEE. The ends lost 1 base at V and 2 bases at J; junction bases unmatched: 1. The CDR3 reads CASSLTSGQETQYF. The CDR3 nucleotides are TGTGCCAGCAGCTTGACTAGCGGTCAAGAGACCCAGTACTTC. The full variable domain, its missing parts supplied by reference TRBV5-8 and TRBJ2-5, is EAGVTQSPTHLIKTRGQQATLRCSPISGHTSVYWYQQALGLGLQFLLWYDEGEERNRGNFPPRFSGRQFPNYSSELNVNALELEDSALYLCASSLTSGQETQYFGPGTRLLVL.

The J gene is TRBJ2-7, the V gene TRBV5-6; D may be TRBD2 (6 bases). V dropped 4 bases and J dropped 3 bases, with 14 bases sitting between them. Germline V gene lookup returns CDR1 SGHDT and CDR2 YYEEEE. The CDR3 extends over 14 amino acids. CDR3 coding DNA: TGTGCCAGCAGCCTGACTGGCGGGGTCTACGAGCAGTACGTC. It codes for CASSLTGGVYEQYV.

This clonotype was seen only a few times. This chain links TRBV19 with TRBJ2-5; D is possibly TRBD2 (6 bases). This CDR3 is 14 amino acids long. CDR1 is LNHDA and CDR2 is SQIVND in the germline V gene (reference sequence). Trimming removed 3 bases from V and 4 bases from J, with 12 bases in between. CDR3 bases: TGTGCCAGTAGTATCGCGAACGGGGGAGAGACCCAGTACTTC. It codes for CASSIANGGETQYF.

This clonotype has a count of ten or more. V is TRBV5-4 and J is TRBJ2-1; TRBD2 matches at 10 bases. This CDR3 has 15 amino acids. The germline CDR1 and CDR2 sequences are SGHNT and YYREEE (reference sequence). V lost 4 bases and J lost 8; bases outside the gene matches: 9. CDR3: CASSPGASGSDEQFF. In DNA form, the CDR3 reads TGTGCCAGCAGCCCAGGCGCTAGCGGGAGTGATGAGCAGTTCTTC.